This T cell receptor beta chain was identified in a study of OX40 agonist ivuxolimab in advanced cancers. Overall study context: Patients got intravenous ivuxolimab at 0.01 to 10 mg/kg every 2 weeks. One patient with hepatocellular carcinoma and two with cutaneous melanoma, three in all, had partial responses.

The method was immunoSEQ multiplex PCR; TCRdb's version includes in-frame clones alone and lacks a portion of them. The data contain about 55,000 clones, approximately 91% of them singletons. A single count supports this clone. CDR3 length: 16 residues. Germline CDR1 reads SGDLS; CDR2 reads YYNGEE. Trimming took 0 bases from V and 2 from J; bases not matched to a gene: 2. The receptor comes from an adult with an advanced solid tumor such as melanoma, head and neck, liver or kidney cancer. Material: CD4+ or CD8+ T cells sorted from blood, obtained in a trial of the OX40 agonist ivuxolimab. J is TRBJ2-2 and V is TRBV9; 9 positions agree with TRBD2. CDR3 sequence: CASSVDLAGNTGELFF. The CDR3 DNA reads TGTGCCAGCAGCGTAGATCTAGCGGGAAACACCGGGGAGCTGTTTTTT.